The sequence of this T cell receptor (beta chain) was determined in a study of T cell repertoires in cytomegalovirus infection. About the research overall: CMV infection plus the matching HLA type was flagged by public TCR beta signatures.

With V trimmed by 5 bases and J by 4 bases, 8 bases remained unmatched. The CDR3 covers 15 residues. TCRdb reprocessed the reads via MiXCR and lists one record per CDR3 protein. The table shows 250,000 or so distinct CDR3 sequences, with approximately 9% occurring only once. Many counts were recorded for this clonotype. The antigen remains undetermined. The study's findings and limits: CMV-specific HLA-C-restricted TCR beta clonotypes dominated the ex vivo response. The cumulative frequency of public TCR beta families distinguished individuals who carried CMV together with the relevant HLA.

The sample taken for sequencing was PBMCs. The V call is TRBV12-3 or TRBV12-4, the J call TRBJ1-1, with 9 bases identical to TRBD1. The clonotype originates from a human donor in good health (CMV status not recorded). Some clones in this sample may be carry-over from other donors' samples. CDR3 in amino acids: CASSPGTGRTTEAFF. CDR3 coding DNA: TGTGCCAGCAGTCCCGGGACAGGGAGGACCACTGAAGCTTTCTTT.